This T cell receptor beta chain was sequenced during a study of control samples from healthy donors and cancer patients. Germline lookup yields CDR1 SGHNT and CDR2 YYREEE (reference sequence). This CDR3 has 13 residues. Trimming cost V 1 base and J 4 bases, with 8 bases left between them. TCRdb's copy holds only in-frame clones and misses some; the assay was immunoSEQ multiplex PCR. In the table there are about 150,000 clones, under 95% of which are singletons. This sequence was found in a young man in good health. The gene calls are TRBV5-4 and TRBJ2-5, with unresolved D. The sequenced material came from blood. The CDR3 loop is CASSLNGPETQYF. DNA of the CDR3: TGTGCCAGCAGCTTGAACGGCCCAGAGACCCAGTACTTC.